This T cell receptor beta chain appears in the sequencing data of a study of beta chain features in type 1 diabetes. General study points: Patients with Type 1 diabetes showed moderately but significantly shorter TCRB CDR3s in all four CD4+ subsets. Comparison showed that naive, central memory and Treg TCRB repertoires appeared more similar among patients than among healthy donors. cDNA sequencing could over-represent cells with high TCR expression.

A word on this clone: What it recognizes is unknown.

TCRB transcripts that were expressed got sequenced, as all of the isolated RNA had been reverse transcribed. Assay: immunoSEQ multiplex PCR; the TCRdb copy retains only in-frame clones and omits some. The repertoire consists of 15,000 to 20,000 clones, with 50% occurring once and the leading ten covering approximately 0.42%. A single heparinised blood sample, averaging approximately 110 mL, was obtained per donor. The sequenced sample was stem cell memory CD4+ T cells from blood. The clonotype was recovered from a man younger than 35 in good health.

CDR3 bases: TGTGCCAGTAGTCAGCGGGCCCTCTCCTACGAGCAGTACTTC. As protein: CASSQRALSYEQYF. V usage is TRBV19 and J usage is TRBJ2-7; TRBD2 is a possible D gene (6 bases). This CDR3 contains 14 residues. Germline V lookup: CDR1 LNHDA, CDR2 SQIVND (reference sequence). With 5 bases removed from V and 0 bases from J, the gap between germline ends came to 11 bases.